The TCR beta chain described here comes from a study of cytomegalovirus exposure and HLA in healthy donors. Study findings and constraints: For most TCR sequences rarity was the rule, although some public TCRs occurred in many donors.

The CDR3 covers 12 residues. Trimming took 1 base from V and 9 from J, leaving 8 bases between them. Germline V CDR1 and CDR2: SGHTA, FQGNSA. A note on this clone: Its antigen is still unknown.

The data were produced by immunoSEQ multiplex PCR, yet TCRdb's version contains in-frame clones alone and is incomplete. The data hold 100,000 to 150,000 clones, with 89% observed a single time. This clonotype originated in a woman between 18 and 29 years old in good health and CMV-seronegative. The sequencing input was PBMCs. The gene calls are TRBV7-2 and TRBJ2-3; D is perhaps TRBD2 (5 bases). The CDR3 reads CASSLGTGTQYF. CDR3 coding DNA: TGTGCCAGCAGCTTAGGGACGGGGACGCAGTATTTT.